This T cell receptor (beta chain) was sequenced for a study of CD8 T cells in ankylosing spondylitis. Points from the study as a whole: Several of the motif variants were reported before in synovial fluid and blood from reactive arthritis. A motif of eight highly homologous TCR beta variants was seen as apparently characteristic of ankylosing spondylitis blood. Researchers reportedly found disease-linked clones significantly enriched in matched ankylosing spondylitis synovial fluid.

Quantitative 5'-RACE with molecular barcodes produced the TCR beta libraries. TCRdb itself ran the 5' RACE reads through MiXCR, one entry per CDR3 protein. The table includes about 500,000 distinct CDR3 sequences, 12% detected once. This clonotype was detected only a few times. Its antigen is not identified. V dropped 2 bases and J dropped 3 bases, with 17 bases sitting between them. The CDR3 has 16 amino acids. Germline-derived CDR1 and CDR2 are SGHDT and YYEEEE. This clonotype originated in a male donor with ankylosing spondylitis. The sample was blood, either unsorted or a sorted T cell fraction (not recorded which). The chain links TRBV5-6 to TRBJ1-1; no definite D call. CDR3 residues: CASSLSGIRDYTEAFF. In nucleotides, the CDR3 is TGTGCCAGCAGCTTATCAGGTATACGCGACTACACTGAAGCTTTCTTT.